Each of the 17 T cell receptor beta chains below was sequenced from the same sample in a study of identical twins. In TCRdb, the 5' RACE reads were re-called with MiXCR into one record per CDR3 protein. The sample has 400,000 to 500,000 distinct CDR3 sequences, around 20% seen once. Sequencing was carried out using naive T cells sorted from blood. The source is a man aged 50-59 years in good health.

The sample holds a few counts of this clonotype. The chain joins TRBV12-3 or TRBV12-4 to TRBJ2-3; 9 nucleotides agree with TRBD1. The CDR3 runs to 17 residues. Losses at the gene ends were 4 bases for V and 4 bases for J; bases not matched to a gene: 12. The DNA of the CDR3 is TGTGCCAGCAGTTCTTTCCCGGGACAGGGATACCCAGATACGCAGTATTTT. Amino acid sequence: CASSSFPGQGYPDTQYF.

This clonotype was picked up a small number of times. This CDR3 reads CASSWDSYTDTQYF. The CDR3 DNA reads TGTGCCAGCAGTTGGGACAGCTACACAGATACGCAGTATTTT. The chain links TRBV12-3 or TRBV12-4 to TRBJ2-3; 7 bases match TRBD1. CDR3 length equals 14 residues. V lost 4 bases and J lost 2; bases outside the gene matches: 3.

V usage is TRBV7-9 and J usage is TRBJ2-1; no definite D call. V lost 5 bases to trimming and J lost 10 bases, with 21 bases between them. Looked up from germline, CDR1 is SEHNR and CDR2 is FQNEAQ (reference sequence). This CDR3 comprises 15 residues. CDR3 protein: CASSRLLPGAGEQFF. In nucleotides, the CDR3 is TGTGCCAGCAGCAGGCTCCTTCCCGGAGCAGGCGAGCAGTTCTTC.

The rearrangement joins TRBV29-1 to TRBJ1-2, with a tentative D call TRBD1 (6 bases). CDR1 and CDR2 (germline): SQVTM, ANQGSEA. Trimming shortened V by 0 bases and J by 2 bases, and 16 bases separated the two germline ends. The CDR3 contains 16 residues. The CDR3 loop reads CSVEDRGQGKNYGYTF. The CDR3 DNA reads TGCAGCGTTGAAGATCGGGGGCAGGGAAAGAACTATGGCTACACCTTC. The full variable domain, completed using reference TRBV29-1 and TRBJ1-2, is SAVISQKPSRDICQRGTSLTIQCQVDSQVTMMFWYRQQPGQSLTLIATANQGSEATYESGFVIDKFPISRPNLTFSTLTVSNMSPEDSSIYLCSVEDRGQGKNYGYTFGSGTRLTVV.

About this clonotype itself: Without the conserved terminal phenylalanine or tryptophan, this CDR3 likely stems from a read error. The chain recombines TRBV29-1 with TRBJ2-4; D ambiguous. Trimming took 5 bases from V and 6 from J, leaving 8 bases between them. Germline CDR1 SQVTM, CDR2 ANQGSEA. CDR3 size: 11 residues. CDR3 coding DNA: TGCAGCGTTCCGGACGGAAACATTCAGTACTAC. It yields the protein CSVPDGNIQYY.

The CDR3 bases are TGTGCCAGCAGCGGGCGACAGGGAGAGGCCTATAATTCACCCCTCCACTTT. It codes for CASSGRQGEAYNSPLHF. The chain is built from TRBV11-2 and TRBJ1-6; 7 bases align to TRBD1. This CDR3 contains 17 residues. Losses at the gene ends were 5 bases for V and 2 bases for J; bases not matched to a gene: 9. Germline CDR1 SGHAT, CDR2 FQNNGV. Looking up the rest from reference TRBV11-2 and TRBJ1-6 gives the full variable domain: EAGVAQSPRYKIIEKRQSVAFWCNPISGHATLYWYQQILGQGPKLLIQFQNNGVVDDSQLPKDRFSAERLKGVDSTLKIQPAKLEDSAVYLCASSGRQGEAYNSPLHFGNGTRLTVT.

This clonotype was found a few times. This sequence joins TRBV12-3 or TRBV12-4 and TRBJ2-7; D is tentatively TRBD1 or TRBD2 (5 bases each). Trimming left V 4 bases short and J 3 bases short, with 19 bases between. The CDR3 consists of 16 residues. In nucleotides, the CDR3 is TGTGCCAGCAGTTCCTTCACCTCGGGGCTTGGCTACGAGCAGTACTTC. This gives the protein CASSSFTSGLGYEQYF.

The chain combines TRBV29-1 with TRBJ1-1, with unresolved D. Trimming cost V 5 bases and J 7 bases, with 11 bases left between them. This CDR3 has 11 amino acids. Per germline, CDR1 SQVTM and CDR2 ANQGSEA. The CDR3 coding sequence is TGCAGCGTTTCCCTTGGAGGTGAAGCTTTCTTT. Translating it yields CSVSLGGEAFF.

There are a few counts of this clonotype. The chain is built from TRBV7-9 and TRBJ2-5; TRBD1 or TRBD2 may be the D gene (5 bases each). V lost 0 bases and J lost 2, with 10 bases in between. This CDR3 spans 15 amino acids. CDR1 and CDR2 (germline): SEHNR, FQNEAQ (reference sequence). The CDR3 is CASSLAGRSQETQYF. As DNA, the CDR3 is TGTGCCAGCAGCTTAGCGGGACGGTCACAAGAGACCCAGTACTTC. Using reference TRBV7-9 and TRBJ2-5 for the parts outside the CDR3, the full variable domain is DTGVSQNPRHKITKRGQNVTFRCDPISEHNRLYWYRQTLGQGPEFLTYFQNEAQLEKSRLLSDRFSAERPKGSFSTLEIQRTEQGDSAMYLCASSLAGRSQETQYFGPGTRLLVL.

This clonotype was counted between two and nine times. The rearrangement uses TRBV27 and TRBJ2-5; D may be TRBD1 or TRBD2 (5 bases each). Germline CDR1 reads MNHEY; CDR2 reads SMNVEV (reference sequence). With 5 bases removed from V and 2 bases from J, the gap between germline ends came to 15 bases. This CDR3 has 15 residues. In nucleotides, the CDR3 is TGTGCCAGCAGTCTTTCCCGGGGCCTACAAGAGACCCAGTACTTC. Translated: CASSLSRGLQETQYF.

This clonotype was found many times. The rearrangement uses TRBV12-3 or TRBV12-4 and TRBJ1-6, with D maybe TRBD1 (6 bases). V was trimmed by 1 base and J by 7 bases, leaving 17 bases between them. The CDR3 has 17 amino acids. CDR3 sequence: CASSLGAGGNKNSPLHF. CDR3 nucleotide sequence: TGTGCCAGCAGTTTAGGGGCGGGGGGCAACAAAAATTCACCCCTCCACTTT.

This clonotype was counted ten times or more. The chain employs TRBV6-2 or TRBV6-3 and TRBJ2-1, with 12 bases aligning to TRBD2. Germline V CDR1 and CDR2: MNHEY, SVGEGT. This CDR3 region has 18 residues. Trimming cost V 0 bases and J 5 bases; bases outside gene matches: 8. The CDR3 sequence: CASSYSKFLAGGHNEQFF. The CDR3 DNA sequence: TGTGCCAGCAGTTACTCGAAGTTTCTAGCGGGAGGGCACAATGAGCAGTTCTTC.

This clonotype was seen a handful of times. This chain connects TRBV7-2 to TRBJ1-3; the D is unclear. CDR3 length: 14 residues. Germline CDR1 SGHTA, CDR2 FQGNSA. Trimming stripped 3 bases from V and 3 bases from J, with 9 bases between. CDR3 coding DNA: TGTGCCAGCAGCTTTCTGGGGATTGGAAACACCATATATTTT. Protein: CASSFLGIGNTIYF.

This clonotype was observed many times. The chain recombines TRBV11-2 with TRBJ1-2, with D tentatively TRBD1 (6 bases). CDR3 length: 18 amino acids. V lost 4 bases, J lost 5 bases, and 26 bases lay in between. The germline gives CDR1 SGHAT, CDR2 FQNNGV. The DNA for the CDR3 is TGTGCCAGCAGCTGGCAACCGGGACACAATGTCCCCAATTATGGCTACACCTTC. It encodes CASSWQPGHNVPNYGYTF.

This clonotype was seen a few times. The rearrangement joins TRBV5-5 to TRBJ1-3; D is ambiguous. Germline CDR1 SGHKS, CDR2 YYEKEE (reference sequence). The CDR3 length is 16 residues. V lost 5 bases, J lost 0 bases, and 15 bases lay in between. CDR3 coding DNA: TGTGCCAGCAGAATCGAGTGGAGTACCTCTGGAAACACCATATATTTT. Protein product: CASRIEWSTSGNTIYF.

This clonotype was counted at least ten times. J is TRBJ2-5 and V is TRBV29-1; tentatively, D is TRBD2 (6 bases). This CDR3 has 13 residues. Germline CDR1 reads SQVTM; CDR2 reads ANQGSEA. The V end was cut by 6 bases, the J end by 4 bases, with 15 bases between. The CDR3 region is CSVIGRGGETQYF. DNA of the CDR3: TGCAGCGTGATTGGTCGGGGAGGAGAGACCCAGTACTTC. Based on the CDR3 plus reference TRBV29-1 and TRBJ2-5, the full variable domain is SAVISQKPSRDICQRGTSLTIQCQVDSQVTMMFWYRQQPGQSLTLIATANQGSEATYESGFVIDKFPISRPNLTFSTLTVSNMSPEDSSIYLCSVIGRGGETQYFGPGTRLLVL.

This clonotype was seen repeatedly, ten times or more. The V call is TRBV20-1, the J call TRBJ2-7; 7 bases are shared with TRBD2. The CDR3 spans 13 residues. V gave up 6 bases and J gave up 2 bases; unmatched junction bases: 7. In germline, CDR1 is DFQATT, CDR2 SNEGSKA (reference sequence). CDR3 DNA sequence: TGCAGTGCGGACCGACTAGCAGCCTACGAGCAGTACTTC. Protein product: CSADRLAAYEQYF.